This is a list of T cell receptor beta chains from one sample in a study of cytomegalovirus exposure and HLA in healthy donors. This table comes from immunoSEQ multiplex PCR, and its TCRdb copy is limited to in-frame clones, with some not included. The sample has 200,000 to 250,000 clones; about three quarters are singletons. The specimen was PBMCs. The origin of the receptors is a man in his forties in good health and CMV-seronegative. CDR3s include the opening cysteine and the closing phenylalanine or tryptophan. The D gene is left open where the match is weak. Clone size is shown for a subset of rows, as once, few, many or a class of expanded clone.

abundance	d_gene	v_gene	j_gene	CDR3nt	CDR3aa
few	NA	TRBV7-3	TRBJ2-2	TGTGCCAGCAGCTCCACGCCTTTCACGGGAGACAACACCGGGGAGCTGTTTTTT	CASSSTPFTGDNTGELFF
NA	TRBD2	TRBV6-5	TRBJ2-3	TGTGCCAGCAGTTACCAGGGACTAGGCACAGATACGCAGTATTTT	CASSYQGLGTDTQYF
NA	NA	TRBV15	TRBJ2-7	TGTGCCACCAGCAGAGATCGGGTAAGCTACGAGCAGTACTTC	CATSRDRVSYEQYF
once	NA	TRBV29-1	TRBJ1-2	TGCAGCGTTGGCGCGGACTATGGCTACACCTTC	CSVGADYGYTF
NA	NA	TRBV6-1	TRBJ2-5	TGTGCCAGCAGTGAAGGTGAGCAGTACTTC	CASSEGEQYF
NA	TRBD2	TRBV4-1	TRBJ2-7	TGCGCCAGCAGCCAACAAATAGCGGGGGAATACTACGAGCAGTACTTC	CASSQQIAGEYYEQYF
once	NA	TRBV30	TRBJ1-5	TGTGCCTGGAGTGTACTCGAGAGCAATCAGCCCCAGCATTTT	CAWSVLESNQPQHF
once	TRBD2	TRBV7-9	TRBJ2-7	TGTGCCAGCAGCTTAGGGACTAGTACCCACGAGCAGTACTTC	CASSLGTSTHEQYF
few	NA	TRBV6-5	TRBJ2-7	TGTGCCAGCAGGCCCACAGCGGGACAAACATACGAGCAGTACTTC	CASRPTAGQTYEQYF
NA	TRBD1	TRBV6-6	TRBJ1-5	TGTGCCAGCAGCCCTACAGGGGCCCCGTTCCCCCAGCATTTT	CASSPTGAPFPQHF
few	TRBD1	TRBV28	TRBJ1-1	TGTGCCAGCCGAATGGGAGGAAGGACAGGGGGGGTAGAAACTGAAGCTTTCTTT	CASRMGGRTGGVETEAFF
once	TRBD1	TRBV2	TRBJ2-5	TGTGCCAGCAGAGCAGGGGGTTGGGAGACCCAGTACTTC	CASRAGGWETQYF
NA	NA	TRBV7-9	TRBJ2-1	TGTGCCAGCAGCTTCCAGGTCTACAATGAGCAGTTCTTC	CASSFQVYNEQFF
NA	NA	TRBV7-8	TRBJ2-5	TGTGCCAGCAGCTTTGAAAGCGGCCCCAACCAAGAGACCCAGTACTTC	CASSFESGPNQETQYF
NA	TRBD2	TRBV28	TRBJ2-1	TGTGCCAGCAGTTTACTAGCGGCCTACAATGAGCAGTTCTTC	CASSLLAAYNEQFF
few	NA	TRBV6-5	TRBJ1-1	TGTGCCAGCAGTTACTCTTCCGGACAGACCGAGGAAGCTTTCTTT	CASSYSSGQTEEAFF
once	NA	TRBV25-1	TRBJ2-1	TGTGCCAGCAGCACAGGATTACGGGAGCAGTTCTTC	CASSTGLREQFF
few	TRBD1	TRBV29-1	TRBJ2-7	TGCAGCGCTGGGGGGACAGGAATCTCCTACGAGCAGTACTTC	CSAGGTGISYEQYF
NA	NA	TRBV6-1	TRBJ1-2	TGTGCCAGCAGTGAAGGAAGGGGGGGGCAGCAAGCTAACTATGGCTACACCTTC	CASSEGRGGQQANYGYTF
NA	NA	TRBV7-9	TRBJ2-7	TGTGCCACGGGGGACCCCCACTCCTACGAGCAGTACTTC	CATGDPHSYEQYF
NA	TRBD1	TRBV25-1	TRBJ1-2	TGTGCCAGCAGTGACGGGACAGCGACGAATTTTAACTATGGCTACACCTTC	CASSDGTATNFNYGYTF
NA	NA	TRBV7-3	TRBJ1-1	TGTGCCAGCAGCTTAAAACACCGGGAGAACACTGAAGCTTTCTTT	CASSLKHRENTEAFF
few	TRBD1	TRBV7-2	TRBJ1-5	TGTGCCAGCAGCTCGCAGGGGGTTCAGCCCCAGCATTTT	CASSSQGVQPQHF
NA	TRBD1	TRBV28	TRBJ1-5	TGTGCCAGCAGTTTATCTGGGACAGGGGGCTTCGGTCAGCCCCAGCATTTT	CASSLSGTGGFGQPQHF
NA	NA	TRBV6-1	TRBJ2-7	TGTGCCAGCAGTGAGGGAGACAGGCCCAACTACGAGCAGTACTTC	CASSEGDRPNYEQYF
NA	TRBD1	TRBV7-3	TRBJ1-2	TGTGCCAGCAGCCCGACCGGGACAGCAGCCTATGGCTACACCTTC	CASSPTGTAAYGYTF
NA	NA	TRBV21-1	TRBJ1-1	TGTGCCCGCTATAAGGTCCACTATATCATGAACACTGAAGCTTTCTTT	CARYKVHYIMNTEAFF
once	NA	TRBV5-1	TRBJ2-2	TGCGCCAGCAGAACCGGGACTTCGAACACCGGGGAGCTGTTTTTT	CASRTGTSNTGELFF
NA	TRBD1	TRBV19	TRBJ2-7	TGTGCCAGTAGTTCACAGGGGCGCCGCGAGCAGTACTTC	CASSSQGRREQYF
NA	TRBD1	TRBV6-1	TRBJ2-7	TGTGCCAGCAGTGAAGGACAGGGGACTTCCTACGAGCAGTACTTC	CASSEGQGTSYEQYF
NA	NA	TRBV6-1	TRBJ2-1	TGTGCCAGCAGTGAAGTATTCCGGGGGTTTGACAATGAGCAGTTCTTC	CASSEVFRGFDNEQFF
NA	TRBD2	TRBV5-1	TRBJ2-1	TGCGCCAGCGGGCCAGGGACTAGCGGGAGGGCCAGGTCCTACAATGAGCAGTTCTTC	CASGPGTSGRARSYNEQFF
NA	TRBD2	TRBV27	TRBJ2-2	TGTGCCAGCAGTTCCCCTCTTCCGGGGCGGGGGGCCCACACCGGGGAGCTGTTTTTT	CASSSPLPGRGAHTGELFF
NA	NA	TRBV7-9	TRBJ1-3	TGTGCCAGCAGCTACCAACCGCCAGGACATGCCAAGGGAAACACCATATATTTT	CASSYQPPGHAKGNTIYF
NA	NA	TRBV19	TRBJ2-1	TGTGCCAGTAGTATCCCGCAGGGATACAATGAGCAGTTCTTC	CASSIPQGYNEQFF
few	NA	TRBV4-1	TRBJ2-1	TGCGCCAGCAGCCCCCTAAACACTAACAATGAGCAGTTCTTC	CASSPLNTNNEQFF
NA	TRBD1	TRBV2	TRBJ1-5	TGTGCCAGCAGGGACAGGGGGCTCTTCCCGAATCAGCCCCAGCATTTT	CASRDRGLFPNQPQHF
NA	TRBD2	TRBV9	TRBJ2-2	TGTGCCAGCAGCCCCCCGGCGGGGGCGAACACCGGGGAGCTGTTTTTT	CASSPPAGANTGELFF
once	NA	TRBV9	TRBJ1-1	TGTGCCAGCAGCGTAGCTGGGGGCACCTCGAACACTGAAGCTTTCTTT	CASSVAGGTSNTEAFF
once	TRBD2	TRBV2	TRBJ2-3	TGTGCCAGCAGTTCCAATAGCGGGGGGGCAATAGATACGCAGTATTTT	CASSSNSGGAIDTQYF
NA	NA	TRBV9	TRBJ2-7	TGTGCCAGCAACGGGGGAGAAGGGTCCTACGAGCAGTACTTC	CASNGGEGSYEQYF
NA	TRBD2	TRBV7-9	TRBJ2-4	TGTTCCAGCAGCCTGAGGACTAGCGGGGGCAAAAACATTCAGTACTTC	CSSSLRTSGGKNIQYF